This is a list of T cell receptor beta chains from one sample in a study of graft-versus-host responses after intestinal transplantation. This table comes from immunoSEQ multiplex PCR, and its TCRdb copy is limited to in-frame clones, with some not included. The data show about 89,000 clones, roughly 90% seen once. No cognate antigen is known for these TCRs. Sequences were derived from unstimulated CD4+ T cells sorted from spleen or lymph node cells, sampled before intestinal transplant. The receptor set was obtained from a human donor who received an intestinal transplant. CDR3s include the opening cysteine and the closing phenylalanine or tryptophan. Fields, in order: V gene, clone size, CDR3 protein. Expanded clones are given a class, and other clones once, few, many or no size at all.

V gene: TRBV10-3; clone size: -; CDR3 protein: CAISAAGTSGSSEQYF
V gene: TRBV5-6; clone size: -; CDR3 protein: CASSFGVGGTEAFF
V gene: TRBV7-2; clone size: -; CDR3 protein: CASSPRGQGFYGYTF
V gene: TRBV11-2; clone size: -; CDR3 protein: CASSLAAGYQETQYF
V gene: TRBV15; clone size: -; CDR3 protein: CATSRSQGEKYEQYF
V gene: TRBV2; clone size: -; CDR3 protein: CASREIASYEQYF
V gene: TRBV7-9; clone size: -; CDR3 protein: CASKLAGSGSYEQYF
V gene: TRBV19; clone size: -; CDR3 protein: CASGGEGRGRLTGELFF
V gene: TRBV5-6; clone size: -; CDR3 protein: CASSLRTGGLVVQPQHF
V gene: TRBV30; clone size: -; CDR3 protein: CAWSVRLDRGYVDTQYF
V gene: TRBV27; clone size: -; CDR3 protein: CASSLSPRIVTGGGQETQYF
V gene: TRBV7-2; clone size: -; CDR3 protein: CASSSARVYEQFF
V gene: TRBV7-2; clone size: -; CDR3 protein: CASSGTGELFF
V gene: TRBV6-6; clone size: once; CDR3 protein: CASRSGGMETQYF